The clone carrying this T cell receptor beta chain was detected a few times. Its antigen is currently unknown. The trim removed 2 bases at V and 3 bases at J, leaving 4 bases unmatched. Looked up from germline, CDR1 is LGHNA and CDR2 is YNFKEQ. This CDR3 has 15 residues. This record comes from a study of response to subunit inactivated influenza vaccine. Study-wide results and caveats: Researchers suggested that each seasonal influenza vaccination recruits few new T cells.

TCRdb called the RT-PCR reads again in MiXCR, with one record for every CDR3 protein. This table has a few hundred thousand distinct CDR3 sequences, about 11% appearing once. The data also belong to a second study, concerning T cells expressing NK-cell markers. That paper notes: UMIs were included in TCR beta cDNA generated by 5'RACE template switching. Sequencing covered eight donors, seven HCMV-seropositive and one seronegative. A range of about 1.0-8% of CD8+ T cells consisted of dominant NKG2C+ clonotypes in 5 or 6 donors. Among a few donors, these clonotypes also ranked first in the CD3+CD56-NKG2C+ fraction.

This sequence joins TRBV4-2 and TRBJ2-7; 10 nucleotides match TRBD1. This sequence was found in a man in his fifties or sixties who received an inactivated influenza vaccine. The input for sequencing was PBMCs from blood, taken on the day of vaccination. DNA for the CDR3: TGTGCCAGCAGCCAATTCGACAGGGGGCACTACGAGCAGTACTTC. It yields the protein CASSQFDRGHYEQYF.